This TCR beta chain was profiled in a study of blood T cells in healthy people across ages. The study, taken as a whole, reports: No conclusive comparison of naive versus antigen-experienced cells was possible with unsorted PBMCs. As age increased, TCR beta diversity per million T cells fell in a roughly linear fashion. Nothing was known about donor CMV status, and this possibly confounded expanded clonotype changes.

The second PCR ran about 6 to 11 cycles with a sample-barcoded 5' primer and J-beta primers. One entry per CDR3 protein, called by TCRdb with MiXCR from the 5' RACE reads. The data hold 1.5 million to 2 million distinct CDR3 sequences, with roughly 52% observed a single time. In each sample, at least 6.5 million PBMCs were isolated. Of note for this clonotype: Its matching antigen is unknown.

Sequences were obtained from blood. The origin of this receptor is a woman aged 40 to 50 in good health.

CDR3 coding DNA: TGTGCCATCAGTGACCAGAACTATGGCTACACCTTC. Translated, it gives CAISDQNYGYTF. The chain joins TRBV10-3 to TRBJ1-2; no clear D. CDR1 and CDR2 (germline): ENHRY, SYGVKD. The germline V and J ends were trimmed by 3 bases and 2 bases, with 4 bases remaining between them. The CDR3 runs 12 residues.